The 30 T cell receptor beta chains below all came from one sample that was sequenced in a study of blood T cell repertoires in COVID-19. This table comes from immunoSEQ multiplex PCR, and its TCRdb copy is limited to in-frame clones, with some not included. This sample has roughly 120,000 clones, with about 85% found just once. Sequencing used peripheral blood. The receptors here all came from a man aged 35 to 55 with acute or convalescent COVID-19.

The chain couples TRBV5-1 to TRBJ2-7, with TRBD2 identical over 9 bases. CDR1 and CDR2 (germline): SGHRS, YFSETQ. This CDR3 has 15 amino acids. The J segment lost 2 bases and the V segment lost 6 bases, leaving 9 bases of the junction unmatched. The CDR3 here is CASNEQAGGTYEQYF. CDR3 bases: TGCGCCAGCAACGAACAAGCGGGGGGCACCTACGAGCAGTACTTC.

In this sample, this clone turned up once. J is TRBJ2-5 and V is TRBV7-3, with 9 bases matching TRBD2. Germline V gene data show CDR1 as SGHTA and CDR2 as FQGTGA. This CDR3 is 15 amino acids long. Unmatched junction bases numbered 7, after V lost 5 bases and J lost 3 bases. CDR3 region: CASSLGTSWEETQYF. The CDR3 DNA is TGTGCCAGCAGCCTGGGGACTAGCTGGGAAGAGACCCAGTACTTC.

Here the CDR3 reads CASSLYEQYF. The CDR3 region has the DNA TGTGCCAGCTCCCTTTACGAGCAGTACTTC. The rearrangement links TRBV2 to TRBJ2-7; D is uncertain. V was clipped by 8 bases and J by 4 bases, with 6 bases between them. The CDR3 sequence is 10 residues long. Germline values: CDR1 SNHLY, CDR2 FYNNEI.

Here the CDR3 reads CASSQAGARALDTQYF. CDR3 sequence (DNA): TGCGCCAGCAGCCAAGCCGGTGCGCGGGCTCTAGATACGCAGTATTTT. The V and J genes are TRBV4-1 and TRBJ2-3; tentatively, D is TRBD2 (5 bases). Germline CDR1 and CDR2: MGHRA and YSYEKL. The CDR3 is 16 residues long. V lost 1 base and J lost 5, with 16 bases in between.

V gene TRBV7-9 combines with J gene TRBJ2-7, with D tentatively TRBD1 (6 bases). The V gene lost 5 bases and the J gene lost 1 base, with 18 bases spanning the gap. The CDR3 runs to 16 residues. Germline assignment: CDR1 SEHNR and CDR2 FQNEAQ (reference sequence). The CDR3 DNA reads TGTGCCAGCAGCCCACCACAGGGATTCGAATCCTACGAGCAGTACTTC. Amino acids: CASSPPQGFESYEQYF.

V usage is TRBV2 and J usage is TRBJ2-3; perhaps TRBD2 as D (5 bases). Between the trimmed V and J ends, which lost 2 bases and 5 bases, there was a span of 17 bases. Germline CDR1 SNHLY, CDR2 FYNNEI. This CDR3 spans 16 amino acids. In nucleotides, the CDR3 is TGTGCCAGCAGTGAACGACCCGGGGTAGCTGGAGATACGCAGTATTTT. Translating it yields CASSERPGVAGDTQYF.

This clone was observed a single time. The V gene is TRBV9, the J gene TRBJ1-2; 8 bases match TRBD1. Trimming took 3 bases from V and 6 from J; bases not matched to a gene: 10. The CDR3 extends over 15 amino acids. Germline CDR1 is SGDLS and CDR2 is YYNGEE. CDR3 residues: CASSENRAGGDGYTF. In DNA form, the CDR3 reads TGTGCCAGCAGCGAAAACAGGGCAGGGGGCGATGGCTACACCTTC.

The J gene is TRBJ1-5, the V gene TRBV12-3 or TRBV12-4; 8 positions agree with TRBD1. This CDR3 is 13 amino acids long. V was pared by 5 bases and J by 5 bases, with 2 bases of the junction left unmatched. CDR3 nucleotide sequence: TGTGCCAGCAGTGGGACAGGCTATCAGCCCCAGCATTTT. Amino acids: CASSGTGYQPQHF.

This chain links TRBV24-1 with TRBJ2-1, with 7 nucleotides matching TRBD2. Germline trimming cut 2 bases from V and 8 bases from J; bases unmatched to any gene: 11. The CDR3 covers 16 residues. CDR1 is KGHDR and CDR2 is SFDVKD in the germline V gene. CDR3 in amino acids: CATSDSWAGVKDEQFF. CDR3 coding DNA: TGTGCCACCAGTGATTCCTGGGCGGGGGTAAAGGATGAGCAGTTCTTC.

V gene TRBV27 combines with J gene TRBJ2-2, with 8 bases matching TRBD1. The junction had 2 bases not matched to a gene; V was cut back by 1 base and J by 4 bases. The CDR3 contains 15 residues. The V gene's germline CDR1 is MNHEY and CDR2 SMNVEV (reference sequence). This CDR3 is CASSLLQGVTGELFF. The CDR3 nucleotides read TGTGCCAGCAGTTTATTACAGGGGGTCACCGGGGAGCTGTTTTTT.

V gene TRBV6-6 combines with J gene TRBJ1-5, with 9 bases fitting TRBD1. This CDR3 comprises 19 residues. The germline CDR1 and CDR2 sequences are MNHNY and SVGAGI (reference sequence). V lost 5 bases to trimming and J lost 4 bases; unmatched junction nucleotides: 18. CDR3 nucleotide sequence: TGTGCCAGCAGTCTTCTGTGGACAGGGGAAGGAATAGGTAATCAGCCCCAGCATTTT. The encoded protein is CASSLLWTGEGIGNQPQHF.

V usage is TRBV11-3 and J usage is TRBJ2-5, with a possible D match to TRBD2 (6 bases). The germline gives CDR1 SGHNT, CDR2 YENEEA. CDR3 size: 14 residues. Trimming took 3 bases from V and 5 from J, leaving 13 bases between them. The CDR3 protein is CASSLAGIGETQYF. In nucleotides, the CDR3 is TGTGCCAGCAGCTTGGCGGGGATCGGGGAGACCCAGTACTTC.

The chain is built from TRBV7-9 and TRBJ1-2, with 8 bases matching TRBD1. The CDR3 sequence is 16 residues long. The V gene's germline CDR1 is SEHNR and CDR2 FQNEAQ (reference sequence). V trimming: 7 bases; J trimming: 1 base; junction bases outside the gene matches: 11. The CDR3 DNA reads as TGTGCCAGCAACGACAGGGGTCAGGGAATTAACTATGGCTACACCTTC. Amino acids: CASNDRGQGINYGYTF.

The CDR3: CASSGTQETQYF. The CDR3 DNA follows: TGCGCCAGCAGTGGAACACAAGAGACCCAGTACTTC. The V call is TRBV10-1, the J call TRBJ2-5; D ambiguous. V lost 4 bases to trimming and J lost 2 bases, with 5 bases between them. The CDR3 spans 12 residues. CDR1 is WNHNN, CDR2 SYGVQD, per germline (reference sequence).

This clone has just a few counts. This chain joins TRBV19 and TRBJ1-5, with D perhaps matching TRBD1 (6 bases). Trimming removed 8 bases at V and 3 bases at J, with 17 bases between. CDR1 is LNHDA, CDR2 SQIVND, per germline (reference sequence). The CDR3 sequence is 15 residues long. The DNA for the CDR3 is TGTGCCAGTTCCCTACAGGGCTACTTCAATCAGCCCCAGCATTTT. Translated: CASSLQGYFNQPQHF.

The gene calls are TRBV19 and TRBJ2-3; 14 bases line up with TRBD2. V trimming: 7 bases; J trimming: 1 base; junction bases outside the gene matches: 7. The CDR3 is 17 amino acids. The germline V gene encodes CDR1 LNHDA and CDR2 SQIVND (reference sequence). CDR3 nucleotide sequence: TGTGCCAGTACCCCTGGACTAGCGGGGGGCCGCACAGATACGCAGTATTTT. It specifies CASTPGLAGGRTDTQYF.

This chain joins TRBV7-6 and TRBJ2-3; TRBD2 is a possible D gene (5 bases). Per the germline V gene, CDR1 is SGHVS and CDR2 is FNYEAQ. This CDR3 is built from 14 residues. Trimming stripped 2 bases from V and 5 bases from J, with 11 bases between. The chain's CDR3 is CASSLTGNGDTQYF. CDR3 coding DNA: TGTGCCAGCAGCTTAACCGGGAACGGAGATACGCAGTATTTT.

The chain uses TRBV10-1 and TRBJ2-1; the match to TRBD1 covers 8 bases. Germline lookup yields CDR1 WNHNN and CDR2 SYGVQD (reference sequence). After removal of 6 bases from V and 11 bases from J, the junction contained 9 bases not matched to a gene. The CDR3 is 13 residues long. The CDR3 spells CASRPGTGDQQFF. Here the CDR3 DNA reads TGCGCCAGCAGACCCGGGACAGGAGATCAGCAGTTCTTC.

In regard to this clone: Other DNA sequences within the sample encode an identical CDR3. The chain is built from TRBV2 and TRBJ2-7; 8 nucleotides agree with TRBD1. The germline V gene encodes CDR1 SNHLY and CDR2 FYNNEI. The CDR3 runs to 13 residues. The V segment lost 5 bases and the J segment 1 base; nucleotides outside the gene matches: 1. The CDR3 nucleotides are TGTGCCAGCAGTAGGACAGGGTCCTACGAGCAGTACTTC. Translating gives CASSRTGSYEQYF. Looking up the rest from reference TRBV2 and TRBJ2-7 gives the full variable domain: EPEVTQTPSHQVTQMGQEVILRCVPISNHLYFYWYRQILGQKVEFLVSFYNNEISEKSEIFDDQFSVERPDGSNFTLKIRSTKLEDSAMYFCASSRTGSYEQYFGPGTRLTVT.

CDR3 DNA sequence: TGTGCCAGCAGTACCTCGGGGAGGGTGGCTTTCTTT. Its protein is CASSTSGRVAFF. The rearrangement joins TRBV6-6 to TRBJ1-1; D is unclear. This CDR3 is built from 12 residues. The germline CDR1 and CDR2 sequences are MNHNY and SVGAGI (reference sequence). Trimming left V 5 bases short and J 11 bases short, with 15 bases between.

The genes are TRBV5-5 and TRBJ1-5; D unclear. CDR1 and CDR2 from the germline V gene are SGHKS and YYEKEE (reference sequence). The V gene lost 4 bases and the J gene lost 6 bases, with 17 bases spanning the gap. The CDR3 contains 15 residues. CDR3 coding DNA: TGTGCCAGCAGCATGCGGGAGGGCGGCCTTCAGCCCCAGCATTTT. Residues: CASSMREGGLQPQHF.

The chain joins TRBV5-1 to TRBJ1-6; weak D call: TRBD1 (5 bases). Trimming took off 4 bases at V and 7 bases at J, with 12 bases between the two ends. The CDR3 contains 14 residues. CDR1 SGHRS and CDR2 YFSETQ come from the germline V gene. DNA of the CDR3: TGCGCCAGCAGCACACAGGAGAGGAATTCACCCCTCCACTTT. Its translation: CASSTQERNSPLHF.

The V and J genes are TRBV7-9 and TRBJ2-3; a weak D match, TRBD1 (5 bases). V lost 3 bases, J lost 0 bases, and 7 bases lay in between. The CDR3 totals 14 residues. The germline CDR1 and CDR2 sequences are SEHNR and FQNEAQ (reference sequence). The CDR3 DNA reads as TGTGCCAGCAGCTTTAGGGGTAGCACAGATACGCAGTATTTT. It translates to CASSFRGSTDTQYF.

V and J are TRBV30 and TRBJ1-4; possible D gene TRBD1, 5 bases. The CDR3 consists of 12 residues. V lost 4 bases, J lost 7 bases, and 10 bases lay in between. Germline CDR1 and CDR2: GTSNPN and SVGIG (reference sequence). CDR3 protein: CAWKQDTEKLFF. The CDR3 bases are TGTGCCTGGAAACAGGATACTGAAAAACTGTTTTTT.

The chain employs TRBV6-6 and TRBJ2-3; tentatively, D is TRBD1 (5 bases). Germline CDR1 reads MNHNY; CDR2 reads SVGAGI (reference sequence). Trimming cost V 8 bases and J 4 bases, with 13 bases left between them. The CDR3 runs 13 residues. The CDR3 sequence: CASRQGFADTQYF. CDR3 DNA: TGTGCCAGCCGCCAGGGCTTCGCAGATACGCAGTATTTT.

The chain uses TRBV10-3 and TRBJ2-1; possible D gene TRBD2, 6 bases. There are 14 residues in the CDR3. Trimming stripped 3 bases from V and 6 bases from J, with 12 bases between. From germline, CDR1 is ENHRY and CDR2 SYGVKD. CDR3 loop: CAISDSLGGNEQFF. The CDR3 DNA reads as TGTGCCATCAGTGACAGCTTGGGGGGCAATGAGCAGTTCTTC.

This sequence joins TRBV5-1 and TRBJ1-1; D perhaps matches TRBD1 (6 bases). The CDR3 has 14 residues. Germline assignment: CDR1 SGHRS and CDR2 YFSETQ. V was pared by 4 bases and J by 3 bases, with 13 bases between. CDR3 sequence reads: CASSPRAGDTEAFF. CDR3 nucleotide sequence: TGCGCCAGCAGCCCCAGGGCAGGGGACACTGAAGCTTTCTTT.

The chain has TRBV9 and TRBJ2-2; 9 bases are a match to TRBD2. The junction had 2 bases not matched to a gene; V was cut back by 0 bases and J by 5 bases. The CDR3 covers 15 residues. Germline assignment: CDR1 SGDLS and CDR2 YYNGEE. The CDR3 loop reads CASSVGGGATGELFF. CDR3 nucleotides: TGTGCCAGCAGCGTAGGCGGGGGGGCGACCGGGGAGCTGTTTTTT.

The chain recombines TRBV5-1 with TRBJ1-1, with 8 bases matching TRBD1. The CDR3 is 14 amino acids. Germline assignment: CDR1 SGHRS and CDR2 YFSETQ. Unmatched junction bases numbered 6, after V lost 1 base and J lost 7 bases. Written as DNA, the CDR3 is TGCGCCAGCAGCTTGATGGACAGGGAGGATGAAGCTTTCTTT. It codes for CASSLMDREDEAFF.

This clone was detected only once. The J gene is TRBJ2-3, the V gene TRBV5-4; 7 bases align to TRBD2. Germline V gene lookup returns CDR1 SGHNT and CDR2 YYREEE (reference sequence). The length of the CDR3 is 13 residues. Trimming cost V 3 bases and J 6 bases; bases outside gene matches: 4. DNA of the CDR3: TGTGCCAGCAGCTGGGACTATTGGGATACGCAGTATTTT. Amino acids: CASSWDYWDTQYF.